Below, 12 T cell receptor beta chains from the same sample are listed, as sequenced in a study of vaccination and CD4 T cells after COVID-19. Sequence data for DNA of cultured CD4+ T cells were generated by the Oncomine TCR Beta short-read assay. MiXCR was run by TCRdb on the PCR reads, yielding one entry per CDR3 protein. The sample yields fewer than 30,000 distinct CDR3 sequences, roughly two fifths seen once. These TCRs' antigens remain unknown. Time point: late sampling 161 to 241 days after vaccination in three convalescent patients. Documented treatment: roughly 10-day PBMC culture with coronavirus spike peptide pools or control peptides (ViraFEST assay). The sequences come from CD4+ T cells from blood, cultured in vitro, collected about 7 months after SARS-CoV-2 vaccination. The origin of the receptors is a human donor who had recovered from COVID-19.

The V gene is TRBV2, the J gene TRBJ1-2; 7 bases agree with TRBD1. The germline V gene has CDR1 SNHLY and CDR2 FYNNEI. V shed 3 bases, J shed 4 bases, and the junction held 5 bases outside the gene matches. This CDR3 contains 14 residues. The CDR3 loop is CASSDEGQFYGYTF. The CDR3 region has the DNA TGTGCCAGCAGTGATGAGGGACAGTTCTATGGCTACACCTTC.

The chain uses TRBV20-1 and TRBJ2-5; 9 nucleotides match TRBD2. The CDR3 is 16 amino acids. Trimming at V came to 0 bases and at J to 5 bases, leaving 10 bases not matched to a gene. CDR1 is DFQATT, CDR2 SNEGSKA, per germline (reference sequence). The CDR3 DNA reads as TGCAGTGCTAGAGATCAAGGCGGGAGGGCCATCGAGACCCAGTACTTC. This translates into CSARDQGGRAIETQYF.

The chain joins TRBV18 to TRBJ1-1, with a weak D call TRBD1 (6 bases). Trimming removed 1 base at V and 1 base at J, with 7 bases between. The CDR3 runs to 14 residues. Germline V CDR1 and CDR2: KGHSH, LQKENI. The CDR3 bases are TGTGCCAGCTCACCACGGGGGGCGAACACTGAAGCTTTCTTT. Its protein is CASSPRGANTEAFF. Full variable domain (missing parts from reference TRBV18 and TRBJ1-1): NAGVMQNPRHLVRRRGQEARLRCSPMKGHSHVYWYRQLPEEGLKFMVYLQKENIIDESGMPKERFSAEFPKEGPSILRIQQVVRGDSAAYFCASSPRGANTEAFFGQGTRLTVV.

This clonotype was seen a few times. The chain is built from TRBV10-3 and TRBJ2-5; 8 bases map to TRBD2. With 0 bases clipped from V and 5 bases from J, the junction kept 5 bases outside the gene matches. The CDR3 extends over 15 amino acids. The germline V gene has CDR1 ENHRY and CDR2 SYGVKD. CDR3 sequence (DNA): TGTGCCATCAGTGAGTCGAGGGGACTAGGCGAGACCCAGTACTTC. The encoded protein is CAISESRGLGETQYF.

The V gene is TRBV12-3 or TRBV12-4, the J gene TRBJ2-7; 9 bases line up with TRBD1. There are 14 residues in the CDR3. Trimming cost V 6 bases and J 0 bases; bases outside gene matches: 3. The CDR3 nucleotides are TGTGCCAGCAGCCCGACAGGGGGCTCCTACGAGCAGTACTTC. Translation gives CASSPTGGSYEQYF.

The chain couples TRBV28 to TRBJ1-6; 7 bases line up with TRBD1. CDR1 and CDR2 (germline): MDHEN, SYDVKM. With V trimmed by 6 bases and J by 5 bases, 10 bases remained unmatched. The CDR3 consists of 16 residues. The CDR3 sequence is CASRGFGTVNNSPLHF. CDR3 coding DNA: TGTGCCAGCAGGGGGTTCGGGACAGTAAATAATTCACCCCTCCACTTT.

The V and J genes are TRBV6-2 or TRBV6-3 and TRBJ2-5, with 7 nucleotides matching TRBD1. There are 15 residues in the CDR3. Germline CDR1 MNHEY, CDR2 SVGEGT. The junction had 11 bases not matched to a gene; V was cut back by 6 bases and J by 4 bases. The CDR3 protein is CASSLDRAPGETQYF. In nucleotides, the CDR3 is TGTGCCAGCAGCTTAGACAGGGCCCCGGGAGAGACCCAGTACTTC.

J is TRBJ2-5 and V is TRBV9; D may be TRBD1 or TRBD2 (6 bases each). This CDR3 has 14 amino acids. The V end lost 6 bases, the J end lost 1 base, and 13 bases lay between the germline ends. The germline gives CDR1 SGDLS, CDR2 YYNGEE. The CDR3 nucleotides are TGTGCCAGCACCCGAGGGGGGATCCAAGAGACCCAGTACTTC. Protein sequence: CASTRGGIQETQYF.

V gene TRBV19 combines with J gene TRBJ2-5; tentative D call: TRBD2 (5 bases). This CDR3 spans 16 amino acids. Trimming left V 3 bases short and J 2 bases short, with 16 bases between. Germline CDR1 and CDR2: LNHDA and SQIVND (reference sequence). The CDR3 DNA sequence: TGTGCCAGTAGTATGACCAGCACTAGATTTCAAGAGACCCAGTACTTC. The encoded protein is CASSMTSTRFQETQYF.

As DNA, the CDR3 is TGTGCCAGCAGTCCCGAGGAACAGCCCCAGCATTTT. Its protein is CASSPEEQPQHF. V is TRBV2 and J is TRBJ1-5; D not resolved. Between the trimmed V and J ends, which lost 5 bases and 7 bases, there was a span of 9 bases. The CDR3 length is 12 residues. Germline loops: CDR1 SNHLY, CDR2 FYNNEI. The full variable domain, its missing parts supplied by reference TRBV2 and TRBJ1-5, is EPEVTQTPSHQVTQMGQEVILRCVPISNHLYFYWYRQILGQKVEFLVSFYNNEISEKSEIFDDQFSVERPDGSNFTLKIRSTKLEDSAMYFCASSPEEQPQHFGDGTRLSIL.

By share, this clonotype ranks as medium-sized (0.01 to 0.1%). The V and J genes are TRBV7-9 and TRBJ2-5; no clear D. CDR1 and CDR2 (germline): SEHNR, FQNEAQ (reference sequence). The CDR3 has 12 residues. The germline V and J ends were trimmed by 4 bases and 5 bases, with 8 bases remaining between them. The CDR3 protein is CASSWARETQYF. The CDR3 nucleotides are TGTGCCAGCAGCTGGGCTAGGGAGACCCAGTACTTC.

This clonotype was detected only once. The chain couples TRBV4-2 to TRBJ2-7; possibly TRBD2 for D (6 bases). Germline V gene data show CDR1 as LGHNA and CDR2 as YNFKEQ. Trimming took off 0 bases at V and 3 bases at J, with 18 bases between the two ends. The CDR3 totals 17 residues. The CDR3 here is CASSQDGTPGSGYEQYF. The CDR3 DNA follows: TGTGCCAGCAGCCAAGATGGTACCCCCGGGAGTGGCTACGAGCAGTACTTC.